This T cell receptor beta chain comes out of a study of blood T cells in healthy people across ages. Study findings and constraints: Since the PBMCs were unsorted, naive and antigen-experienced cells could not be conclusively compared.

With a J-beta primer mix and a sample-barcoded 5' primer, a second PCR ran about 6 to 11 cycles. The template-switch adaptor was a 5' adaptor with 12 random nucleotides. It tagged each cDNA molecule. Via MiXCR, TCRdb re-called the 5' RACE reads, giving one row per CDR3 protein. The sample includes about 2 million distinct CDR3 sequences, less than 50% seen only once; the top ten take approximately 2.1%. With regard to this clonotype: Antigen unknown.

The sample consisted of blood. The TCR sequence derives from a woman aged 40 to 50 in good health.

The CDR3 coding sequence is TGTGCCAGCAGCCCAGGTCAGGCGAGCACTGAAGCTTTCTTT. Translation: CASSPGQASTEAFF. The rearrangement links TRBV7-2 to TRBJ1-1; D remains unclear. CDR3 length: 14 residues. With 5 bases removed from V and 4 bases from J, the gap between germline ends came to 14 bases. The V gene's germline CDR1 is SGHTA and CDR2 FQGNSA.